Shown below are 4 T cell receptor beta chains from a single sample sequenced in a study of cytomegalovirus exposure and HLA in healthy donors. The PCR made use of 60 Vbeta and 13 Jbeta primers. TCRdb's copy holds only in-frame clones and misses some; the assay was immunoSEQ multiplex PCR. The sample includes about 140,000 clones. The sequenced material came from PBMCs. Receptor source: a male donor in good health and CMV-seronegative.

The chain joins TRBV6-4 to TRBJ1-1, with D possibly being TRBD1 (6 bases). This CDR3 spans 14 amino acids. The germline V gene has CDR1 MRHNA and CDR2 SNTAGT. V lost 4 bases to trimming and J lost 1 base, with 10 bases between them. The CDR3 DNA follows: TGTGCCAGCAGTGTCCAACAGGGGAACACTGAAGCTTTCTTT. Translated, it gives CASSVQQGNTEAFF.

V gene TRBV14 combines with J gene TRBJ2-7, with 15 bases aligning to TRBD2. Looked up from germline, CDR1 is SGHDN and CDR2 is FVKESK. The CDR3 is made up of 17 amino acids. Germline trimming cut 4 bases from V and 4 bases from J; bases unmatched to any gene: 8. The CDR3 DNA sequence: TGTGCCAGCAGCCCCAGGCCGGGACTAGCGGGGGGATACGAGCAGTACTTC. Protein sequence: CASSPRPGLAGGYEQYF.

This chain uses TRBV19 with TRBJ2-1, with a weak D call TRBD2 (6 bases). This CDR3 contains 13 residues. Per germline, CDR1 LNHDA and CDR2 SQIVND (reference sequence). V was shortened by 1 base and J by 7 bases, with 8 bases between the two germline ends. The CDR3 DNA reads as TGTGCCAGTAGTATAGCGGGACTTAATGAGCAGTTCTTC. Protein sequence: CASSIAGLNEQFF.

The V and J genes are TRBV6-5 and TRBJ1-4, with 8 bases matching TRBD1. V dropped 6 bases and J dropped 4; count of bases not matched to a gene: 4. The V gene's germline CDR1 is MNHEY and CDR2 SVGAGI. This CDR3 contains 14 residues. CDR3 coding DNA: TGTGCCAGCAGACCCACAGGGGGTAATGAAAAACTGTTTTTT. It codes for CASRPTGGNEKLFF.